These 21 T cell receptor beta chains were all obtained from the same sample, sequenced in a study of T cell repertoires in cytomegalovirus infection. One entry per CDR3 protein, called by TCRdb with MiXCR from the reads. The repertoire includes about 310,000 distinct CDR3 sequences, approximately 25% of them detected once, and 10% to 15% sits in the top ten. Antigens for these TCRs are unknown. The sequences come from cultured PBMCs, collected from culture after CMV antigen stimulation. Source of these receptors: a human donor in good health (CMV status not recorded). Some clones in this sample may be carry-over from other donors' samples.

The chain uses TRBV20-1 and TRBJ1-5, with no clear D. The CDR3 runs to 15 residues. The V end lost 3 bases, the J end lost 0 bases, and 12 bases lay between the germline ends. Germline V gene sequence: CDR1 DFQATT, CDR2 SNEGSKA (reference sequence). The CDR3 DNA reads as TGCAGTGCTAGTGGCGGTACCTATAGCAATCAGCCCCAGCATTTT. It yields the protein CSASGGTYSNQPQHF.

The chain couples TRBV5-1 to TRBJ2-3, with D maybe TRBD2 (6 bases). From germline, CDR1 is SGHRS and CDR2 YFSETQ. This CDR3 region has 15 residues. Trimming shortened V by 1 base and J by 0 bases, and 9 bases separated the two germline ends. CDR3 residues: CASSLTSPSTDTQYF. CDR3 nucleotides: TGCGCCAGCAGCTTGACTAGCCCTAGCACAGATACGCAGTATTTT.

The chain joins TRBV4-1 to TRBJ2-3, with 11 bases that match TRBD2. The junction had 3 bases not matched to a gene; V was cut back by 0 bases and J by 4 bases. The CDR3 is made up of 16 amino acids. CDR1 is MGHRA and CDR2 is YSYEKL in the germline V gene. CDR3 amino acids: CASSQEGLAVPDTQYF. CDR3 DNA sequence: TGCGCCAGCAGCCAAGAGGGACTAGCGGTCCCAGATACGCAGTATTTT.

The chain recombines TRBV20-1 with TRBJ2-3; 10 positions agree with TRBD2. With 4 bases clipped from V and 2 bases from J, the junction kept 12 bases outside the gene matches. Germline CDR1 reads DFQATT; CDR2 reads SNEGSKA (reference sequence). The CDR3 is 17 residues long. CDR3 protein: CSATRTSGTSFTDTQYF. The CDR3 nucleotides read TGCAGTGCTACTCGGACTAGCGGTACCTCTTTCACAGATACGCAGTATTTT.

The chain carries TRBV27 and TRBJ1-6; D call uncertain. The V gene's germline CDR1 is MNHEY and CDR2 SMNVEV (reference sequence). There are 14 residues in the CDR3. V lost 6 bases and J 7 bases, leaving 13 bases between the germline ends. The CDR3 bases are TGTGCCAGCAGCTTAAAAGGAAAGAATTCACCCCTCCACTTT. It codes for CASSLKGKNSPLHF.

The chain uses TRBV10-3 and TRBJ2-3; D remains unclear. The CDR3 spans 16 residues. CDR1 is ENHRY and CDR2 is SYGVKD in the germline V gene. Deletions cut 0 bases from V and 2 bases from J, with 12 bases between. Here the CDR3 DNA reads TGTGCCATCAGTGAGTCGTCTAGAGGAGTCACAGATACGCAGTATTTT. Protein: CAISESSRGVTDTQYF.

This sequence joins TRBV7-9 and TRBJ2-3; 7 nucleotides match TRBD2. The CDR3 has 17 residues. J lost 0 bases, V lost 5 bases, and 11 bases had no gene match. Germline V gene sequence: CDR1 SEHNR, CDR2 FQNEAQ (reference sequence). CDR3: CASSGPAGDPSTDTQYF. The CDR3 DNA reads as TGTGCCAGCAGCGGGCCGGCGGGAGACCCAAGCACAGATACGCAGTATTTT.

This chain connects TRBV6-1 to TRBJ1-5; D remains unclear. The CDR3 loop spans 15 amino acids. V shed 4 bases and J shed 2 bases, with 12 bases lying between them. Germline V gene data show CDR1 as MNHNS and CDR2 as SASEGT. In nucleotides, the CDR3 is TGTGCCAGCAGTGGGAACAGTATTGGCAATCAGCCCCAGCATTTT. It specifies CASSGNSIGNQPQHF.

The CDR3 DNA follows: TGTGCCAGCACTGACAGGACACCGTATGGCTACACCTTC. Translated, it gives CASTDRTPYGYTF. The V call is TRBV28, the J call TRBJ1-2; D is perhaps TRBD1 (6 bases). The V gene's germline CDR1 is MDHEN and CDR2 SYDVKM. V dropped 7 bases and J dropped 5 bases, with 14 bases sitting between them. The CDR3 covers 13 residues.

The chain links TRBV19 to TRBJ1-5; D is uncertain. Germline CDR1 is LNHDA and CDR2 is SQIVND (reference sequence). Trimming left V 2 bases short and J 7 bases short, with 12 bases between. CDR3 size: 14 residues. DNA of the CDR3: TGTGCCAGTAGTATATCCGGCCGCCCGCAGCCCCAGCATTTT. Translated, it gives CASSISGRPQPQHF. Supplemented by reference TRBV19 and TRBJ1-5, the full variable domain reads DGGITQSPKYLFRKEGQNVTLSCEQNLNHDAMYWYRQDPGQGLRLIYYSQIVNDFQKGDIAEGYSVSREKKESFPLTVTSAQKNPTAFYLCASSISGRPQPQHFGDGTRLSIL.

This clonotype was detected only a few times. This rearrangement joins TRBV5-1 to TRBJ1-1; TRBD1 matches at 9 bases. There are 16 residues in the CDR3. Germline loops: CDR1 SGHRS, CDR2 YFSETQ. The junction had 4 bases not matched to a gene; V was cut back by 0 bases and J by 1 base. The CDR3 here is CASSLGGQGGNTEAFF. CDR3 coding DNA: TGCGCCAGCAGCTTGGGGGGACAGGGAGGGAACACTGAAGCTTTCTTT.

In its sample, this clonotype was seen a few times. The chain couples TRBV20-1 to TRBJ2-5; 8 nucleotides align to TRBD2. V was clipped by 6 bases and J by 4 bases; unmatched bases: 13. CDR1 DFQATT and CDR2 SNEGSKA come from the germline V gene (reference sequence). CDR3 size: 15 residues. CDR3 DNA sequence: TGCAGTGCACAATCCGGGACTAGTGTGGGAGAGACCCAGTACTTC. Protein sequence: CSAQSGTSVGETQYF.

This chain uses TRBV25-1 with TRBJ2-2; 11 bases are a match to TRBD2. Germline-derived CDR1 and CDR2 are MGHDK and SYGVNS. CDR3 length: 17 residues. The V and J ends lost 4 bases and 1 base, in that order; junction bases with no gene match: 5. CDR3 residues: CASSGLAGSMNTGELFF. The CDR3 coding sequence is TGTGCCAGCAGTGGACTAGCGGGGAGCATGAACACCGGGGAGCTGTTTTTT.

This clonotype has only a few counts. This chain connects TRBV7-8 to TRBJ1-4; the D gene is possibly TRBD1 (5 bases). Trimming took off 5 bases at V and 3 bases at J, with 10 bases between the two ends. This CDR3 comprises 14 residues. Germline CDR1 SGHVS, CDR2 FQNEAQ. CDR3 region: CASSPGRANEKLFF. CDR3 bases: TGTGCCAGCAGCCCGGGACGGGCTAATGAAAAACTGTTTTTT. Using reference TRBV7-8 and TRBJ1-4 for the parts outside the CDR3, the full variable domain is GAGVSQSPRYKVAKRGQDVALRCDPISGHVSLFWYQQALGQGPEFLTYFQNEAQLDKSGLPSDRFFAERPEGSVSTLKIQRTQQEDSAVYLCASSPGRANEKLFFGSGTQLSVL.

This clonotype occurred many times. CDR3 sequence: CASSNRPGTSGRSSSYNEQFF. The CDR3 DNA sequence: TGTGCCAGCAGCAACCGCCCGGGGACTAGCGGGCGTTCTAGCTCCTACAATGAGCAGTTCTTC. The rearrangement joins TRBV7-2 to TRBJ2-1, with 12 bases that match TRBD2. CDR1 and CDR2 from the germline V gene are SGHTA and FQGNSA. The CDR3 is made up of 21 amino acids. The J segment lost 0 bases and the V segment lost 5 bases, leaving 17 bases of the junction unmatched.

This clonotype was recorded a few times. This chain connects TRBV27 to TRBJ1-1; D is undetermined. Trimming removed 7 bases from V and 5 bases from J, with 17 bases in between. Germline V CDR1 and CDR2: MNHEY, SMNVEV (reference sequence). The CDR3 spans 14 residues. CDR3 sequence: CASNPSGSRTEAFF. The CDR3 bases are TGTGCCAGCAACCCATCGGGTTCGAGAACTGAAGCTTTCTTT.

In this sample, this clonotype turned up a few times. The chain carries TRBV7-9 and TRBJ1-4; D possibly corresponds to TRBD1 (5 bases). V lost 5 bases and J 8 bases, leaving 15 bases between the germline ends. CDR3 length: 14 residues. The germline V gene encodes CDR1 SEHNR and CDR2 FQNEAQ (reference sequence). This chain's CDR3 is CASSVERAGEKLFF. CDR3 coding DNA: TGTGCCAGCAGCGTAGAGAGGGCAGGGGAAAAACTGTTTTTT.

This chain links TRBV29-1 with TRBJ2-7; perhaps TRBD1 as D (5 bases). Germline V gene data show CDR1 as SQVTM and CDR2 as ANQGSEA. The germline V and J ends were trimmed by 4 bases and 3 bases, with 16 bases remaining between them. The CDR3 consists of 14 residues. CDR3 in amino acids: CSVVLIGALYEQYF. The CDR3 DNA follows: TGCAGCGTTGTACTTATAGGGGCCCTCTACGAGCAGTACTTC.

This clonotype was recorded a few times. The chain recombines TRBV5-1 with TRBJ1-1; D is ambiguous. V shed 0 bases and J shed 4 bases, with 16 bases lying between them. The germline V gene has CDR1 SGHRS and CDR2 YFSETQ. The CDR3 is 16 amino acids. This CDR3 is CASSLVAGFGVTEAFF. The CDR3 DNA follows: TGCGCCAGCAGCTTGGTAGCCGGGTTCGGGGTCACTGAAGCTTTCTTT.

This clonotype appeared a single time. J is TRBJ1-4 and V is TRBV7-2; D ambiguous. Germline loops: CDR1 SGHTA, CDR2 FQGNSA. The CDR3 extends over 14 amino acids. With 5 bases removed from V and 4 bases from J, the gap between germline ends came to 11 bases. In nucleotides, the CDR3 is TGTGCCAGCAGCCCCCGTGCGGGTAATGAAAAACTGTTTTTT. The encoded protein is CASSPRAGNEKLFF.

The V gene is TRBV20-1, the J gene TRBJ2-1; tentatively, D is TRBD2 (6 bases). Trimming stripped 1 base from V and 8 bases from J, with 27 bases between. From germline, CDR1 is DFQATT and CDR2 SNEGSKA (reference sequence). The CDR3 runs to 18 residues. CDR3 bases: TGCAGTGCTAGAGCGGGTAGCGGCAAGAATTTCAGAGGGGATGAGCAGTTCTTC. Translated: CSARAGSGKNFRGDEQFF.